The 30 T cell receptor beta chains below all came from one sample that was sequenced in a study of Graves' ophthalmopathy and Graves' hyperthyroidism. Beta-chain TCR CDR3 regions were amplified from RNA transcripts. First-round RT-PCR with HTBI primers preceded a second-round multiplex PCR. TCRdb redid the calling of the multiplex PCR reads with MiXCR, one entry per CDR3 protein. The sample shows around 400,000 distinct CDR3 sequences, about 21% of them seen only once. The sample consisted of peripheral blood. These receptors all stem from a woman aged 18-29 years with stable Graves' hyperthyroidism.

Many counts were recorded for this clonotype. V usage is TRBV6-5 and J usage is TRBJ2-5; TRBD1 is a possible D gene (5 bases). CDR1 and CDR2 (germline): MNHEY, SVGAGI. CDR3 length: 13 residues. Trimming left V 2 bases short and J 8 bases short, with 12 bases between. The CDR3 nucleotides read TGTGCCAGCAGTTACGTGACAGAGGACACCCAGTACTTC. Its translation is CASSYVTEDTQYF.

The table lists this clonotype with many counts. The chain joins TRBV29-1 to TRBJ2-7; TRBD1 matches 7 bases. The CDR3 is made up of 13 amino acids. V shed 6 bases and J 2 bases; nucleotides not matched to a gene: 7. CDR1 and CDR2 from the germline V gene are SQVTM and ANQGSEA. The CDR3: CSVRQGQAYEQYF. The CDR3 DNA follows: TGCAGCGTCAGACAGGGCCAAGCCTACGAGCAGTACTTC.

This clonotype showed up many times. The chain links TRBV6-1 to TRBJ2-3; 13 nucleotides align to TRBD2. CDR1 is MNHNS and CDR2 is SASEGT in the germline V gene. V dropped 7 bases and J dropped 7; count of bases not matched to a gene: 8. This CDR3 comprises 15 residues. Here the CDR3 DNA reads TGTGCCAGCAACGGACTAGCGGGAGCTGTGAATACGCAGTATTTT. Encoded protein: CASNGLAGAVNTQYF.

A remark on this clonotype: A much larger clone lies a single base off, so this may be a read error. This chain connects TRBV30 to TRBJ2-7; the D gene could be TRBD1 or TRBD2 (5 bases each). The CDR3 extends over 13 amino acids. CDR1 and CDR2 from the germline V gene are GTSNPN and SVGIG (reference sequence). The V end lost 0 bases, the J end lost 2 bases, and 8 bases lay between the germline ends. The CDR3 DNA reads as TGTGCCTGGAGTGTATTGGGGGCCTACGAGCAGTACTTC. Translated: CAWSVLGAYEQYF.

Note on this clonotype: A much larger clone differs by one base, so this may be a read error. Given the absence of the conserved phenylalanine or tryptophan at the CDR3 end, a read error is likely. CDR3 loop: CASSQGLRVEAFY. As DNA, the CDR3 is TGCGCCAGCAGCCAAGGGTTGAGGGTGGAAGCTTTCTAT. The chain recombines TRBV4-1 with TRBJ1-1; D uncertain. The germline V gene has CDR1 MGHRA and CDR2 YSYEKL. The length of the CDR3 is 13 residues. The germline V and J ends were trimmed by 1 base and 8 bases, with 11 bases remaining between them.

This clonotype was seen a handful of times. This rearrangement joins TRBV9 to TRBJ2-7, with D possibly called TRBD1 or TRBD2 (6 bases each). CDR3 length equals 14 residues. Germline CDR1 reads SGDLS; CDR2 reads YYNGEE. Between the trimmed V and J ends, which lost 2 bases and 5 bases, there was a span of 14 bases. The CDR3 DNA reads TGTGCCAGCAGCGTTGCCGGGGGCAGAGACGAGCAGTACTTC. It yields the protein CASSVAGGRDEQYF.

Comment on this clonotype: The junction and the germline gene differ at one end; a read error may be behind it. This chain joins TRBV9 and TRBJ1-1; D gene ambiguous. Germline V gene data show CDR1 as SGDLS and CDR2 as YYNGEE. The CDR3 runs to 14 residues. The CDR3 sequence: CASSVDRPNSEAFF. DNA of the CDR3: TGTGCCAGCAGCGTAGACAGACCAAACAGTGAAGCTTTCTTT.

This clonotype was picked up many times. The V gene is TRBV2, the J gene TRBJ1-6; 7 bases are shared with TRBD1. CDR3 size: 12 residues. Germline V gives CDR1 SNHLY, CDR2 FYNNEI. The V segment lost 7 bases and the J segment 9 bases; nucleotides outside the gene matches: 3. This CDR3 reads CASKRDSSPLHF. For the CDR3, the DNA is TGTGCCAGCAAACGGGACAGTTCACCCCTCCACTTT.

This clonotype was seen repeatedly, ten times or more. J is TRBJ2-5 and V is TRBV12-3 or TRBV12-4, with no clear D. V shed 5 bases and J shed 5 bases, with 12 bases lying between them. The CDR3 has 13 residues. CDR3 in amino acids: CASSRPGLETQYF. In DNA, the CDR3 is TGTGCCAGCAGTCGGCCGGGCTTGGAGACCCAGTACTTC.

This clonotype occurred many times. The chain recombines TRBV6-5 with TRBJ2-2, with D tentatively TRBD2 (6 bases). The CDR3 covers 16 residues. Germline lookup yields CDR1 MNHEY and CDR2 SVGAGI. V lost 0 bases and J 5 bases, leaving 13 bases between the germline ends. The CDR3 coding sequence is TGTGCCAGCAGTTACTCTACGGGAGAACCGACCGGGGAGCTGTTTTTT. Translation: CASSYSTGEPTGELFF.

This rearrangement joins TRBV12-3 or TRBV12-4 to TRBJ1-5; tentative D call: TRBD1 (5 bases). The CDR3 contains 14 residues. V was clipped by 6 bases and J by 5 bases, with 14 bases between them. CDR3 sequence: CASSPGGGDQPQHF. CDR3 coding DNA: TGTGCCAGCAGCCCCGGGGGGGGTGATCAGCCCCAGCATTTT.

This clonotype was detected ten times or more. V usage is TRBV6-1 and J usage is TRBJ2-7, with no clear D. Germline V gene sequence: CDR1 MNHNS, CDR2 SASEGT. The CDR3 covers 12 residues. Trimming left V 4 bases short and J 3 bases short, with 7 bases between. CDR3 DNA: TGTGCCAGCAGTGGGGCGTTCTACGAGCAGTACTTC. Protein: CASSGAFYEQYF.

This chain joins TRBV7-2 and TRBJ2-2; 9 bases line up with TRBD2. The germline V gene has CDR1 SGHTA and CDR2 FQGNSA. The trim removed 6 bases at V and 3 bases at J, leaving 5 bases unmatched. The CDR3 length is 15 residues. For the CDR3, the DNA is TGTGCCAGCAGTTCTAGGACTAGCGACACCGGGGAGCTGTTTTTT. It translates to CASSSRTSDTGELFF.

The J gene is TRBJ1-1, the V gene TRBV20-1; the match to TRBD1 covers 7 bases. The CDR3 consists of 13 residues. The germline gives CDR1 DFQATT, CDR2 SNEGSKA (reference sequence). V trimming: 4 bases; J trimming: 6 bases; junction bases outside the gene matches: 8. The CDR3 DNA is TGCAGTGCTAAAGGGGACAGAGTCCCTGAAGCTTTCTTT. Its translation: CSAKGDRVPEAFF.

This clonotype was recorded a few times. The chain joins TRBV6-1 to TRBJ2-7, with a possible D match to TRBD1 (5 bases). Germline lookup yields CDR1 MNHNS and CDR2 SASEGT. The CDR3 is 10 amino acids. The V end was cut by 6 bases, the J end by 6 bases, with 6 bases between. CDR3 amino acids: CASRGLEQYF. The CDR3 DNA sequence: TGTGCCAGCAGGGGGCTCGAGCAGTACTTC.

In its sample, this clonotype was seen many times. The chain carries TRBV27 and TRBJ2-7; 7 positions match TRBD1. CDR3 length: 16 amino acids. Losses at the gene ends were 7 bases for V and 4 bases for J; bases not matched to a gene: 16. CDR1 and CDR2 from the germline V gene are MNHEY and SMNVEV (reference sequence). CDR3 sequence: CASTSRRQGRIYEQYF. The CDR3 DNA reads TGTGCCAGCACCTCCCGACGACAGGGCCGTATTTACGAGCAGTACTTC.

This clonotype was counted between two and nine times. This sequence joins TRBV11-2 and TRBJ2-7; D is ambiguous. The V gene lost 0 bases and the J gene lost 2 bases, with 11 bases spanning the gap. CDR1 is SGHAT and CDR2 is FQNNGV in the germline V gene. The CDR3 spans 15 residues. The CDR3 loop is CASSLEASGPYEQYF. The CDR3 nucleotides are TGTGCCAGCAGCTTAGAGGCTAGTGGGCCCTACGAGCAGTACTTC.

This clonotype was seen many times. The chain recombines TRBV7-2 with TRBJ2-5; possible D gene TRBD1, 6 bases. V was pared by 3 bases and J by 5 bases, with 13 bases between. Germline CDR1 SGHTA, CDR2 FQGNSA. This CDR3 contains 14 residues. The CDR3: CASSFRGFGETQYF. The CDR3 DNA follows: TGTGCCAGCAGCTTCAGGGGCTTCGGGGAGACCCAGTACTTC.

Turning to this clonotype: A clone one base away is much larger, so this may be a read error. The chain carries TRBV27 and TRBJ1-1; D unclear. CDR1 is MNHEY and CDR2 is SMNVEV in the germline V gene (reference sequence). This CDR3 spans 13 amino acids. This CDR3 is CASSMRENTAAFF. CDR3 DNA: TGTGCCAGCAGTATGCGGGAAAACACTGCAGCTTTCTTT.

This clonotype was detected many times. The chain employs TRBV6-2 or TRBV6-3 and TRBJ1-2; 7 positions match TRBD1. The CDR3 consists of 18 residues. Germline assignment: CDR1 MNHEY and CDR2 SVGEGT. The V gene end was trimmed by 2 bases and the J gene end by 4 bases; junction bases not matched to a gene: 16. Written as DNA, the CDR3 is TGTGCCAGCAGTTACCACACGCCAAGAGCTGCAGGGGGCTATGGCTACACCTTC. This encodes CASSYHTPRAAGGYGYTF.

The chain has TRBV19 and TRBJ1-1; D is unresolved. The V end was cut by 4 bases, the J end by 0 bases, with 12 bases between. The CDR3 is 15 residues long. Per germline, CDR1 LNHDA and CDR2 SQIVND (reference sequence). This chain's CDR3 is CASSTNNLLNTEAFF. CDR3 bases: TGTGCCAGTAGTACCAACAACCTATTGAACACTGAAGCTTTCTTT.

This clonotype appeared many times. The rearrangement links TRBV25-1 to TRBJ2-7; 8 bases align to TRBD1. From germline, CDR1 is MGHDK and CDR2 SYGVNS. The CDR3 length is 16 residues. Trimming took 4 bases from V and 5 from J; bases not matched to a gene: 13. The CDR3 is CASSVPGGAISHEQYF. The CDR3 DNA reads TGTGCCAGCAGTGTCCCAGGGGGCGCAATATCGCACGAGCAGTACTTC.

The chain combines TRBV20-1 with TRBJ2-7; D ambiguous. Germline-derived CDR1 and CDR2 are DFQATT and SNEGSKA (reference sequence). V lost 3 bases to trimming and J lost 3 bases, with 18 bases between them. The CDR3 totals 15 residues. The CDR3 loop reads CSARHTDSALYEQYF. For the CDR3, the DNA is TGCAGTGCTAGGCATACGGATTCTGCCCTCTACGAGCAGTACTTC.

The chain joins TRBV6-1 to TRBJ2-7, with D possibly matching TRBD1 (5 bases). Per germline, CDR1 MNHNS and CDR2 SASEGT. There are 13 residues in the CDR3. V lost 7 bases and J lost 4, with 14 bases in between. The CDR3 DNA reads TGTGCCAGCACCCCGGACATCTCTTACGAGCAGTACTTC. It yields the protein CASTPDISYEQYF.

The chain links TRBV6-1 to TRBJ1-2; D may be TRBD1 (6 bases). This CDR3 region has 14 residues. V dropped 6 bases and J dropped 3 bases, with 14 bases sitting between them. Germline CDR1 reads MNHNS; CDR2 reads SASEGT. CDR3 nucleotide sequence: TGTGCCAGCAGAAGGGGGGCGCTTGACTATGGCTACACCTTC. This sequence encodes CASRRGALDYGYTF.

This clonotype was seen ten or more times. V usage is TRBV20-1 and J usage is TRBJ2-6; no clear D gene. Trimming cost V 4 bases and J 0 bases, with 10 bases left between them. Germline CDR1 reads DFQATT; CDR2 reads SNEGSKA (reference sequence). The length of the CDR3 is 15 residues. CDR3 protein: CSAKTEDSGANVLTF. Written as DNA, the CDR3 is TGCAGTGCTAAGACGGAAGACTCTGGGGCCAACGTCCTGACTTTC.

This chain joins TRBV2 and TRBJ1-1; no reliable D call. The CDR3 is 14 amino acids. Germline CDR1 and CDR2: SNHLY and FYNNEI. Trimming cost V 3 bases and J 3 bases, with 11 bases left between them. In nucleotides, the CDR3 is TGTGCCAGCAGTGAGACACCTCGGGACACTGAAGCTTTCTTT. As protein: CASSETPRDTEAFF.

There are many counts of this clonotype. The V and J genes are TRBV7-9 and TRBJ1-1; D uncertain. Per germline, CDR1 SEHNR and CDR2 FQNEAQ (reference sequence). The CDR3 loop spans 14 amino acids. Trimming left V 2 bases short and J 3 bases short, with 10 bases between. The CDR3 DNA follows: TGTGCCAGCAGCTTAACCCAGAGTGACACTGAAGCTTTCTTT. Translation: CASSLTQSDTEAFF.

In this sample, this clonotype turned up many times. The chain has TRBV20-1 and TRBJ2-7, with unresolved D. V gave up 1 base and J gave up 5 bases, with 6 bases separating them. The CDR3 spans 11 residues. CDR1 is DFQATT, CDR2 SNEGSKA, per germline (reference sequence). Here the CDR3 DNA reads TGCAGTGCTAGAGCGGTGGACGAGCAGTACTTC. Its protein is CSARAVDEQYF.

This clonotype was picked up many times. The genes are TRBV11-2 and TRBJ2-7; a weak D match, TRBD2 (5 bases). V was shortened by 5 bases and J by 4 bases, with 15 bases between the two germline ends. Germline assignment: CDR1 SGHAT and CDR2 FQNNGV. The CDR3 totals 14 residues. CDR3 region: CASSPYRGPYEQYF. Written as DNA, the CDR3 is TGTGCCAGCAGCCCCTATAGAGGGCCGTACGAGCAGTACTTC.